These 20 T cell receptor beta chains were sequenced from one sample in a study of blood T cell repertoires in COVID-19. TCRdb keeps only in-frame clones here, not all; method: immunoSEQ multiplex PCR. Here the sample spans some 300,000 clones, around 86% being singletons. What was sequenced was PBMCs or T cells enriched from blood (not recorded which). All receptors come from a woman aged 40 to 50 who had recovered from COVID-19.

V and J are TRBV2 and TRBJ1-4; maybe TRBD1 (5 bases). V lost 1 base and J lost 13, with 10 bases in between. This CDR3 contains 12 residues. The germline V gene encodes CDR1 SNHLY and CDR2 FYNNEI. CDR3 sequence reads: CASSEGGRGLFF. Written as DNA, the CDR3 is TGTGCCAGCAGTGAAGGTGGGAGGGGACTGTTTTTT.

This chain uses TRBV3-1 (or the pseudogene TRBV3-2) with TRBJ1-1, with 7 bases identical to TRBD1. The V gene's germline CDR1 is LGHDT and CDR2 YNNKEL (reference sequence). With V trimmed by 2 bases and J by 5 bases, 5 bases remained unmatched. The CDR3 contains 14 residues. Here the CDR3 reads CASSQNRGGTEAFF. The CDR3 region has the DNA TGTGCCAGCAGCCAAAACAGGGGAGGAACTGAAGCTTTCTTT.

V and J are TRBV9 and TRBJ1-4; 10 nucleotides line up with TRBD1. The junction had 5 bases not matched to a gene; V was cut back by 0 bases and J by 6 bases. The CDR3 contains 16 residues. Germline V lookup: CDR1 SGDLS, CDR2 YYNGEE. CDR3 bases: TGTGCCAGCAGCGTAGGAGGGGACAGGGGAGATGAAAAACTGTTTTTT. Protein: CASSVGGDRGDEKLFF.

The V gene is TRBV10-3, the J gene TRBJ2-3; a possible D gene is TRBD1 (7 bases). Trimming removed 8 bases from V and 1 base from J, with 10 bases in between. CDR3 length: 13 residues. Germline values: CDR1 ENHRY, CDR2 SYGVKD. In nucleotides, the CDR3 is TGTGCCATCGGAGGGGGCGGCACAGATACGCAGTATTTT. It is translated as CAIGGGGTDTQYF.

The chain combines TRBV4-3 with TRBJ1-2; 7 bases map to TRBD1. V shed 3 bases, J shed 5 bases, and the junction held 0 bases outside the gene matches. CDR1 is LGHNA and CDR2 is YSLEER in the germline V gene. This CDR3 is 12 amino acids long. The CDR3 loop reads CASSQGQYGYTF. DNA for the CDR3: TGCGCCAGCAGCCAGGGACAGTATGGCTACACCTTC.

This chain links TRBV9 with TRBJ1-3; a possible D gene is TRBD1 (6 bases). CDR3 length: 15 amino acids. CDR1 is SGDLS and CDR2 is YYNGEE in the germline V gene. The V gene lost 0 bases and the J gene lost 6 bases, with 13 bases spanning the gap. The CDR3 loop is CASSVDPGEENTIYF. The CDR3 DNA reads as TGTGCCAGCAGCGTAGATCCAGGGGAAGAAAACACCATATATTTT.

The chain joins TRBV9 to TRBJ2-3; 9 bases line up with TRBD1. With 4 bases clipped from V and 5 bases from J, the junction kept 14 bases outside the gene matches. The CDR3 is 17 amino acids. In germline, CDR1 is SGDLS, CDR2 YYNGEE. For the CDR3, the DNA is TGTGCCAGCAGCCCCAACCCCGGGACAGGGACACAAGATACGCAGTATTTT. Its translation is CASSPNPGTGTQDTQYF.

V gene TRBV7-3 combines with J gene TRBJ1-1, with a tentative D call TRBD1 (5 bases). Between the trimmed V and J ends, which lost 1 base and 3 bases, there was a span of 6 bases. Germline CDR1 SGHTA, CDR2 FQGTGA. CDR3 length equals 13 residues. As DNA, the CDR3 is TGTGCCAGCAGCTTAAACAGGTACACTGAAGCTTTCTTT. The encoded protein is CASSLNRYTEAFF.

This chain connects TRBV18 to TRBJ2-7; 12 bases fit TRBD2. CDR1 is KGHSH, CDR2 LQKENI, per germline. V dropped 3 bases and J dropped 3; count of bases not matched to a gene: 9. This CDR3 comprises 17 residues. The CDR3 is CASSPSWTSGTFYEQYF. CDR3 in DNA: TGTGCCAGCTCACCTTCATGGACTAGCGGGACCTTCTACGAGCAGTACTTC. The complete variable domain, with remaining parts taken from reference TRBV18 and TRBJ2-7, reads NAGVMQNPRHLVRRRGQEARLRCSPMKGHSHVYWYRQLPEEGLKFMVYLQKENIIDESGMPKERFSAEFPKEGPSILRIQQVVRGDSAAYFCASSPSWTSGTFYEQYFGPGTRLTVT.

This clone has just one count. This chain joins TRBV18 and TRBJ1-1; 8 bases match TRBD1. This CDR3 comprises 13 residues. V lost 6 bases to trimming and J lost 4 bases; unmatched junction nucleotides: 4. CDR1 and CDR2 (germline): KGHSH, LQKENI. For the CDR3, the DNA is TGTGCCAGCTCCCACGGACAGGGCACTGAAGCTTTCTTT. Protein product: CASSHGQGTEAFF.

The chain recombines TRBV7-2 with TRBJ2-5, with 8 bases identical to TRBD2. Per the germline V gene, CDR1 is SGHTA and CDR2 is FQGNSA. V shed 4 bases, J shed 2 bases, and the junction held 9 bases outside the gene matches. CDR3 length equals 16 residues. As DNA, the CDR3 is TGTGCCAGCAGCTCGAACCCGGGGGGGGCACAAGAGACCCAGTACTTC. This translates into CASSSNPGGAQETQYF.

This clone was seen a handful of times. This rearrangement joins TRBV5-4 to TRBJ1-2; tentative D call: TRBD1 (6 bases). V lost 3 bases and J lost 4, with 16 bases in between. Germline V gene lookup returns CDR1 SGHNT and CDR2 YYREEE (reference sequence). CDR3 size: 15 residues. CDR3 in DNA: TGTGCCAGCAGCTCTTTGCAGGGGCGAGGCTATGGCTACACCTTC. This codes for CASSSLQGRGYGYTF.

This chain joins TRBV12-3 or TRBV12-4 and TRBJ1-1, with D perhaps TRBD1 (6 bases). The CDR3 extends over 13 amino acids. V lost 8 bases and J 2 bases, leaving 12 bases between the germline ends. The DNA for the CDR3 is TGTGCCAGCGGTAAACAGGGCAACACTGAAGCTTTCTTT. Amino acids: CASGKQGNTEAFF.

V is TRBV3-1 (or the pseudogene TRBV3-2) and J is TRBJ2-5; 8 nucleotides match TRBD2. Germline-derived CDR1 and CDR2 are LGHDT and YNNKEL (reference sequence). This CDR3 is built from 16 residues. V shed 1 base and J 2 bases; nucleotides not matched to a gene: 6. Here the CDR3 reads CASSQGQGLEQETQYF. Here the CDR3 DNA reads TGTGCCAGCAGCCAAGGCCAGGGACTAGAGCAAGAGACCCAGTACTTC.

The genes are TRBV4-2 and TRBJ1-4, with 9 bases fitting TRBD1. The CDR3 is made up of 17 amino acids. J gave up 2 bases and V 1 base, and 5 bases lay outside the gene matches. Looked up from germline, CDR1 is LGHNA and CDR2 is YNFKEQ. The CDR3 spells CASSQADRGTTNEKLFF. CDR3 bases: TGTGCCAGCAGCCAAGCCGACAGGGGGACGACTAATGAAAAACTGTTTTTT.

The chain employs TRBV2 and TRBJ2-7, with D perhaps matching TRBD1 (6 bases). Looked up from germline, CDR1 is SNHLY and CDR2 is FYNNEI. Trimming took off 2 bases at V and 4 bases at J, with 12 bases between the two ends. The CDR3 extends over 14 amino acids. In DNA, the CDR3 is TGTGCCAGCAGTGAAATGGGGGCTTGGTACGAGCAGTACTTC. Translated, it gives CASSEMGAWYEQYF.

The chain combines TRBV4-1 with TRBJ1-4, with D possibly matching TRBD1 (5 bases). CDR3 length: 15 residues. Deletions cut 0 bases from V and 8 bases from J, with 13 bases between. Germline values: CDR1 MGHRA, CDR2 YSYEKL. The CDR3 DNA is TGCGCCAGCAGCCAAGATCGGCCCAAGGGGGAAAAACTGTTTTTT. The encoded protein is CASSQDRPKGEKLFF.

The chain is built from TRBV19 and TRBJ2-7; 9 positions match TRBD1. Germline V lookup: CDR1 LNHDA, CDR2 SQIVND (reference sequence). The CDR3 covers 15 residues. V shed 5 bases, J shed 5 bases, and the junction held 10 bases outside the gene matches. The CDR3 sequence is CASSPTDRGINEQYF. Written as DNA, the CDR3 is TGTGCCAGTAGTCCAACCGACAGGGGGATCAACGAGCAGTACTTC.

The chain couples TRBV6-5 to TRBJ1-1, with TRBD1 matching 7 bases. Germline-derived CDR1 and CDR2 are MNHEY and SVGAGI. Trimming removed 6 bases from V and 4 bases from J; junction bases left unmatched: 8. The CDR3 sequence is 14 residues long. The CDR3 nucleotides read TGTGCCAGCAGCCAGGGGGTTTGGGGCACTGAAGCTTTCTTT. Translation: CASSQGVWGTEAFF.

This clone was seen only a few times. This rearrangement joins TRBV6-1 to TRBJ2-6; D perhaps matches TRBD1 (5 bases). CDR1 MNHNS and CDR2 SASEGT come from the germline V gene. V was shortened by 4 bases and J by 0 bases, with 16 bases between the two germline ends. The CDR3 covers 18 residues. CDR3 sequence reads: CASSAGRVSRSGANVLTF. CDR3 DNA sequence: TGTGCCAGCAGTGCCGGCAGGGTATCCCGCTCTGGGGCCAACGTCCTGACTTTC.